The 25 T cell receptor beta chains given below trace back to one sample, sequenced in a study of blood T cell repertoires in COVID-19. TCRdb keeps only in-frame clones here, not all; method: immunoSEQ multiplex PCR. The sample consists of about 200,000 clones, roughly 87% of them appearing once. Sequencing used peripheral blood. Every receptor here comes from a man aged 35-49 years with active or convalescent COVID-19.

This chain uses TRBV19 with TRBJ1-1, with TRBD1 matching over 8 bases. V lost 5 bases to trimming and J lost 7 bases; unmatched junction nucleotides: 6. CDR1 is LNHDA, CDR2 SQIVND, per germline (reference sequence). The CDR3 length is 13 residues. CDR3 residues: CASSLWTGFEAFF. The CDR3 coding sequence is TGTGCCAGTAGTCTCTGGACAGGGTTTGAAGCTTTCTTT.

The rearrangement joins TRBV19 to TRBJ2-1; 9 nucleotides match TRBD2. CDR1 and CDR2 (germline): LNHDA, SQIVND (reference sequence). There are 15 residues in the CDR3. The V segment lost 4 bases and the J segment 1 base; nucleotides outside the gene matches: 2. CDR3 DNA: TGTGCCAGTAGTAGGCTAGCGGGGTCCTACAATGAGCAGTTCTTC. Translated: CASSRLAGSYNEQFF.

The chain joins TRBV5-1 to TRBJ1-4; 8 nucleotides line up with TRBD1. Germline values: CDR1 SGHRS, CDR2 YFSETQ. The V gene end was trimmed by 0 bases and the J gene end by 3 bases; junction bases not matched to a gene: 4. The CDR3 length is 16 residues. The CDR3 DNA reads as TGCGCCAGCAGCTTGGCAGGGGGCGCGTCTAATGAAAAACTGTTTTTT. As protein: CASSLAGGASNEKLFF. The entire variable domain, with the rest obtained from reference TRBV5-1 and TRBJ1-4, is as follows: KAGVTQTPRYLIKTRGQQVTLSCSPISGHRSVSWYQQTPGQGLQFLFEYFSETQRNKGNFPGRFSGRQFSNSRSEMNVSTLELGDSALYLCASSLAGGASNEKLFFGSGTQLSVL.

The chain's CDR3 is CASSPLGGVRLTGELFF. The CDR3 nucleotides read TGTGCCAGCAGCCCCCTCGGGGGGGTTAGGCTCACCGGGGAGCTGTTTTTT. The chain couples TRBV7-7 to TRBJ2-2, with 8 bases matching TRBD2. The CDR3 extends over 17 amino acids. V shed 5 bases and J 4 bases; nucleotides not matched to a gene: 12. Germline V gene sequence: CDR1 SSHAT, CDR2 FNYEAQ (reference sequence).

Points on this clone: Other DNA sequences in the same sample also yield this CDR3. The chain is built from TRBV5-1 and TRBJ2-3; 8 bases align to TRBD1. This CDR3 comprises 14 residues. Losses at the gene ends were 0 bases for V and 5 bases for J; bases not matched to a gene: 2. Germline loops: CDR1 SGHRS, CDR2 YFSETQ. CDR3 nucleotides: TGCGCCAGCAGCTTGGGACAGGGGCGAGATACGCAGTATTTT. This translates into CASSLGQGRDTQYF.

The V gene is TRBV24-1, the J gene TRBJ2-2; 10 bases fit TRBD2. Trimming took 4 bases from V and 6 from J; bases not matched to a gene: 4. Germline assignment: CDR1 KGHDR and CDR2 SFDVKD. The length of the CDR3 is 15 residues. CDR3 in amino acids: CATSDPSGRAGELFF. The CDR3 DNA is TGTGCCACCAGTGACCCCAGCGGGAGGGCCGGGGAGCTGTTTTTT.

V is TRBV5-5 and J is TRBJ2-7; 7 bases agree with TRBD2. CDR3 size: 17 residues. V gave up 0 bases and J gave up 1 base; unmatched junction bases: 10. The germline V gene has CDR1 SGHKS and CDR2 YYEKEE (reference sequence). CDR3 coding DNA: TGTGCCAGCAGCTTGGCCAGGGAGGGGATAAGATCCTACGAGCAGTACTTC. It specifies CASSLAREGIRSYEQYF.

CDR3 protein: CASSRGDRAGEQYF. DNA of the CDR3: TGCGCCAGCAGCCGGGGGGACAGGGCCGGCGAGCAGTACTTC. The chain couples TRBV5-1 to TRBJ2-7; 9 bases fit TRBD1. Germline V gene sequence: CDR1 SGHRS, CDR2 YFSETQ. Trimming at V came to 4 bases and at J to 6 bases, leaving 8 bases not matched to a gene. The CDR3 consists of 14 residues.

The chain combines TRBV3-1 (or the pseudogene TRBV3-2) with TRBJ2-3, with 9 bases fitting TRBD2. The junction had 9 bases not matched to a gene; V was cut back by 0 bases and J by 14 bases. This CDR3 spans 14 amino acids. CDR1 and CDR2 from the germline V gene are LGHDT and YNNKEL (reference sequence). CDR3 bases: TGTGCCAGCAGCCAAGACGCTAGCGGGGTGTTTCCGTATTTT. It is translated as CASSQDASGVFPYF.

The CDR3 is CASKPGEQYNSPLHF. In DNA, the CDR3 is TGTGCTTCTAAGCCCGGGGAACAATATAATTCACCCCTCCACTTT. The chain is built from TRBV19 and TRBJ1-6; D is ambiguous. The CDR3 has 15 amino acids. Germline lookup yields CDR1 LNHDA and CDR2 SQIVND (reference sequence).

The chain employs TRBV27 and TRBJ1-1, with D perhaps TRBD1 (6 bases). Trimming left V 3 bases short and J 6 bases short, with 14 bases between. This CDR3 is 14 amino acids long. Germline lookup yields CDR1 MNHEY and CDR2 SMNVEV (reference sequence). The CDR3 is CASSFGDRSPEAFF. The CDR3, as DNA: TGTGCCAGCAGTTTTGGAGACAGGTCCCCTGAAGCTTTCTTT.

V gene TRBV5-1 combines with J gene TRBJ1-1, with TRBD1 identical over 7 bases. The CDR3 sequence is 14 residues long. The germline CDR1 and CDR2 sequences are SGHRS and YFSETQ. Unmatched junction bases numbered 9, after V lost 4 bases and J lost 6 bases. In nucleotides, the CDR3 is TGCGCCAGCAGCCCCACCCAGGGGGGCGCTGAAGCTTTCTTT. Its translation is CASSPTQGGAEAFF.

The CDR3 DNA reads as TGTGCCAGCAGATCTGATAGACAGGGAAACACTGAAGCTTTCTTT. Translation gives CASRSDRQGNTEAFF. The chain carries TRBV6-5 and TRBJ1-1, with 7 bases fitting TRBD1. V gave up 6 bases and J gave up 2 bases; unmatched junction bases: 9. Germline loops: CDR1 MNHEY, CDR2 SVGAGI. The CDR3 has 15 residues.

The chain has TRBV2 and TRBJ1-2; a possible D gene is TRBD1 (5 bases). This CDR3 has 15 amino acids. Trimming removed 6 bases at V and 2 bases at J, with 16 bases between. In germline, CDR1 is SNHLY, CDR2 FYNNEI. The CDR3 reads CASRISQGSNYGYTF. The CDR3 DNA reads as TGTGCCAGCAGGATAAGTCAGGGCTCGAACTATGGCTACACCTTC.

This clone was counted ten times or more. The chain is built from TRBV5-1 and TRBJ1-3; the D gene is possibly TRBD1 (5 bases). The V end lost 0 bases, the J end lost 8 bases, and 12 bases lay between the germline ends. CDR3 length equals 14 residues. Per the germline V gene, CDR1 is SGHRS and CDR2 is YFSETQ. The CDR3 here is CASSLDQGGDTIYF. CDR3 DNA: TGCGCCAGCAGCTTGGACCAGGGAGGTGACACCATATATTTT.

The rearrangement links TRBV14 to TRBJ1-1; D is ambiguous. V lost 3 bases to trimming and J lost 8 bases, with 4 bases between them. In germline, CDR1 is SGHDN, CDR2 FVKESK. This CDR3 comprises 10 residues. In DNA, the CDR3 is TGTGCCAGCAGCCATAGCGAAGCTTTCTTT. It yields the protein CASSHSEAFF.

This chain joins TRBV29-1 and TRBJ1-2; TRBD1 aligns across 9 bases. The CDR3 sequence is 14 residues long. Germline V gene sequence: CDR1 SQVTM, CDR2 ANQGSEA. V shed 4 bases, J shed 7 bases, and the junction held 10 bases outside the gene matches. As DNA, the CDR3 is TGCAGCGTTGGCACCGGGACAGGGTTGGGTGGCTACACCTTC. Protein: CSVGTGTGLGGYTF.

This rearrangement joins TRBV4-1 to TRBJ1-2; D uncertain. The CDR3 has 12 residues. The V and J ends lost 1 base and 5 bases respectively, with 5 bases between them. Germline CDR1 is MGHRA and CDR2 is YSYEKL. The CDR3 region has the DNA TGCGCCAGCAGCCAAGTCGAGTATGGCTACACCTTC. The encoded protein is CASSQVEYGYTF.

J is TRBJ1-5 and V is TRBV29-1; 8 nucleotides match TRBD1. Germline V gene data show CDR1 as SQVTM and CDR2 as ANQGSEA. Trimming at V came to 6 bases and at J to 1 base, leaving 2 bases not matched to a gene. The CDR3 length is 13 residues. For the CDR3, the DNA is TGCAGCGTACAGGGGGTGAGCAATCAGCCCCAGCATTTT. Protein sequence: CSVQGVSNQPQHF.

The chain carries TRBV9 and TRBJ1-1; D possibly corresponds to TRBD1 (5 bases). Trimming removed 0 bases at V and 5 bases at J, with 11 bases between. Germline CDR1 SGDLS, CDR2 YYNGEE. The CDR3 spans 14 residues. CDR3 amino acids: CASSVGAGKTEAFF. CDR3 DNA sequence: TGTGCCAGCAGCGTAGGGGCAGGGAAAACTGAAGCTTTCTTT.

This clone was counted between two and nine times. The chain has TRBV19 and TRBJ1-1; a possible D gene is TRBD1 (5 bases). Germline CDR1 and CDR2: LNHDA and SQIVND (reference sequence). V shed 4 bases and J shed 3 bases, with 15 bases lying between them. CDR3 length equals 15 residues. DNA for the CDR3: TGTGCCAGTAGTACCCCTTTGCAGGGTGACACTGAAGCTTTCTTT. It codes for CASSTPLQGDTEAFF.

The rearrangement joins TRBV6-5 to TRBJ2-7, with 7 bases identical to TRBD2. There are 14 residues in the CDR3. Germline CDR1 MNHEY, CDR2 SVGAGI. V dropped 2 bases and J dropped 4; count of bases not matched to a gene: 5. CDR3 bases: TGTGCCAGCAGTTACGGGAGTAGCGGGTACGAGCAGTACTTC. Amino acids: CASSYGSSGYEQYF.

This rearrangement joins TRBV6-6 to TRBJ1-1; D is perhaps TRBD1 (6 bases). The CDR3 sequence is 13 residues long. Between the trimmed V and J ends, which lost 11 bases and 6 bases, there was a span of 19 bases. Germline CDR1 and CDR2: MNHNY and SVGAGI (reference sequence). This CDR3 is CAAGGRGMPEAFF. CDR3 nucleotide sequence: TGTGCCGCCGGGGGGAGGGGGATGCCTGAAGCTTTCTTT.

The rearrangement joins TRBV28 to TRBJ1-4, with TRBD1 as a possible D gene (5 bases). CDR1 is MDHEN and CDR2 is SYDVKM in the germline V gene. V shed 2 bases and J shed 8 bases, with 12 bases lying between them. This CDR3 has 14 amino acids. CDR3 sequence (DNA): TGTGCCAGCAGTTTACAGGGAGGAGGGGAAAAACTGTTTTTT. It yields the protein CASSLQGGGEKLFF.

The chain combines TRBV5-6 with TRBJ1-6; a possible D gene is TRBD1 (5 bases). V lost 0 bases and J 10 bases, leaving 14 bases between the germline ends. The CDR3 consists of 15 residues. Germline loops: CDR1 SGHDT, CDR2 YYEEEE. In DNA, the CDR3 is TGTGCCAGCAGCTTGGTCCGGCAGGGTGGGTCACCCCTCCACTTT. This encodes CASSLVRQGGSPLHF.